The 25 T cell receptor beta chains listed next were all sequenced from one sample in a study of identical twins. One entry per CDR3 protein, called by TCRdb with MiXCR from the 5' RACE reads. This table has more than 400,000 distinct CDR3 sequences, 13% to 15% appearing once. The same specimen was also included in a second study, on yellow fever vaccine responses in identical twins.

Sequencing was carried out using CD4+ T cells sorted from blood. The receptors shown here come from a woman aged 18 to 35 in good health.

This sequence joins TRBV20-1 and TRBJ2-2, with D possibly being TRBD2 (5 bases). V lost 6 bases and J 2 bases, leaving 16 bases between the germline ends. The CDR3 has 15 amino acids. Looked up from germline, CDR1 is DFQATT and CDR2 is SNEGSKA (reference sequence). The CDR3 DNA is TGCAGTGCCGCAATGACCAGCGGCAACACCGGGGAGCTGTTTTTT. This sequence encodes CSAAMTSGNTGELFF.

Written as DNA, the CDR3 is TGTGCCAGCGGGTTCGGGACAGGGAATGAAAAACTGTTTTTT. This codes for CASGFGTGNEKLFF. The chain has TRBV28 and TRBJ1-4; 9 nucleotides match TRBD1. CDR1 and CDR2 from the germline V gene are MDHEN and SYDVKM. Trimming removed 8 bases from V and 5 bases from J; junction bases left unmatched: 6. The CDR3 is 14 amino acids.

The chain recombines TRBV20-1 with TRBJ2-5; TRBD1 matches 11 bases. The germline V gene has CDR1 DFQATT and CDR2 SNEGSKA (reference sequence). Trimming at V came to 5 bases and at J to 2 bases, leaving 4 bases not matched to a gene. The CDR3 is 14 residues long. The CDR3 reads CSASGTGGQETQYF. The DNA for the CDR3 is TGCAGTGCTTCCGGGACAGGGGGTCAAGAGACCCAGTACTTC.

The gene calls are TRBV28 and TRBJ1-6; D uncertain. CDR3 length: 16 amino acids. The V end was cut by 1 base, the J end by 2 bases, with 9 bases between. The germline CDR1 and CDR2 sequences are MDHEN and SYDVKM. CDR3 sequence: CASSLYLVPYNSPLHF. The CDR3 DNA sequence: TGTGCCAGCAGTTTATACCTCGTACCCTATAATTCACCCCTCCACTTT.

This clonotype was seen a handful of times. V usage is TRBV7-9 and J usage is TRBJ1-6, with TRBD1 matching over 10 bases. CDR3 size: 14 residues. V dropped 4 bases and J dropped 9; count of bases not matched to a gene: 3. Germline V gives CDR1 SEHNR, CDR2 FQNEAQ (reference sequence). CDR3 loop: CASSSGQGSSPLHF. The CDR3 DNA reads TGTGCCAGCAGCTCGGGACAGGGGAGTTCACCCCTCCACTTT.

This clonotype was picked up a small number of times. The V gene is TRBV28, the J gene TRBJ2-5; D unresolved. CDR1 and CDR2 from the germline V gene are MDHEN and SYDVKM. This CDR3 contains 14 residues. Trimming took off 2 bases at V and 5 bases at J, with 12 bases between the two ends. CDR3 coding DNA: TGTGCCAGCAGTTTACGAAAGATGTGGGAGACCCAGTACTTC. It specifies CASSLRKMWETQYF.

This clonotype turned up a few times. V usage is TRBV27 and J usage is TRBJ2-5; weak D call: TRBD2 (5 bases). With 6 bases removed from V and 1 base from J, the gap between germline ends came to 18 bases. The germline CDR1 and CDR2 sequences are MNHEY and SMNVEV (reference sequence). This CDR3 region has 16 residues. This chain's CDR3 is CASSLKRRAGQETQYF. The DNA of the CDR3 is TGTGCCAGCAGCCTTAAAAGAAGGGCGGGCCAAGAGACCCAGTACTTC.

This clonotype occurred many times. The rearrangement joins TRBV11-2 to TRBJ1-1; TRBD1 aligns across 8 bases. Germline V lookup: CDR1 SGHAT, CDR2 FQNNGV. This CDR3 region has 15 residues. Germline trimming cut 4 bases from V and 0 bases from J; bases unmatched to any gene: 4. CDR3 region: CASSSRTGMNTEAFF. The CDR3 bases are TGTGCCAGCAGCTCTAGGACAGGGATGAACACTGAAGCTTTCTTT.

The CDR3 bases are TGTGCCAGCAGCTCTACGCTGAGGTCACCCCTCCACTTT. It encodes CASSSTLRSPLHF. V gene TRBV7-9 combines with J gene TRBJ1-6; D ambiguous. Trimming shortened V by 4 bases and J by 10 bases, and 11 bases separated the two germline ends. The CDR3 covers 13 residues. The germline V gene has CDR1 SEHNR and CDR2 FQNEAQ (reference sequence).

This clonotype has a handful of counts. This CDR3 reads CASTPGTGNSPLHF. The CDR3 coding sequence is TGTGCCAGCACCCCCGGGACAGGGAATTCACCCCTCCACTTT. The rearrangement links TRBV3-1 to TRBJ1-6; 9 bases are a match to TRBD1. This CDR3 has 14 amino acids. Looked up from germline, CDR1 is LGHDT and CDR2 is YNNKEL (reference sequence). J gave up 7 bases and V 7 bases, and 5 bases lay outside the gene matches. Drawing the rest from reference TRBV3-1 and TRBJ1-6, the complete variable domain is DTAVSQTPKYLVTQMGNDKSIKCEQNLGHDTMYWYKQDSKKFLKIMFSYNNKELIINETVPNRFSPKSPDKAHLNLHINSLELGDSAVYFCASTPGTGNSPLHFGNGTRLTVT.

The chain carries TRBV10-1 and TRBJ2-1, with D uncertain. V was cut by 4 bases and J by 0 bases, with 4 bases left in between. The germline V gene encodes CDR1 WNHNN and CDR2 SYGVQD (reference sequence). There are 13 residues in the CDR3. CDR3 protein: CASSVFSYNEQFF. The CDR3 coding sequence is TGCGCCAGCAGTGTTTTCTCCTACAATGAGCAGTTCTTC.

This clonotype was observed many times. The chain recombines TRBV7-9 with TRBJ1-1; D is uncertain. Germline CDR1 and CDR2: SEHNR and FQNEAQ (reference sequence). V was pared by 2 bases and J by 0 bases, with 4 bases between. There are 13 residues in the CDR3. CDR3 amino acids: CASSLPVNTEAFF. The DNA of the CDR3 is TGTGCCAGCAGCTTACCAGTGAACACTGAAGCTTTCTTT.

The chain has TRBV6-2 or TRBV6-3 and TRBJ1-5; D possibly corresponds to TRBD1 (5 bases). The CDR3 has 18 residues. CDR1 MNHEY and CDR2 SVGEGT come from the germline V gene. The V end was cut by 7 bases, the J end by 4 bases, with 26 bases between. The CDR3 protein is CASTMPARDVRINQPQHF. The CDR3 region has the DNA TGTGCCAGCACCATGCCTGCCCGGGACGTAAGGATTAATCAGCCCCAGCATTTT.

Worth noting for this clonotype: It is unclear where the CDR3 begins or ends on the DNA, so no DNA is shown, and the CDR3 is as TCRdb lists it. The chain's CDR3 is CASSPDTGTPGSCFF. The chain combines TRBV23-1 with TRBJ2-2. TRBV23-1 is an ORF, and what it does is uncertain. The CDR3 totals 15 residues, both ends included.

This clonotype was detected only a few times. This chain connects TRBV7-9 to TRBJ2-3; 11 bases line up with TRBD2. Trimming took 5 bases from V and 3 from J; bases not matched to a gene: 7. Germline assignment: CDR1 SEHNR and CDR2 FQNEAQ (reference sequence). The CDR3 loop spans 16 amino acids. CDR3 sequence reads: CASSMTSGARTDTQYF. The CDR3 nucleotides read TGTGCCAGCAGCATGACTAGCGGGGCACGGACAGATACGCAGTATTTT.

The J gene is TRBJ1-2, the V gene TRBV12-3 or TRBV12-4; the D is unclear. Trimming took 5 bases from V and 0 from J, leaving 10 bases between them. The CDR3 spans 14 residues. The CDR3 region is CASSGFRTNYGYTF. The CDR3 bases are TGTGCCAGCAGTGGTTTCAGAACTAACTATGGCTACACCTTC.

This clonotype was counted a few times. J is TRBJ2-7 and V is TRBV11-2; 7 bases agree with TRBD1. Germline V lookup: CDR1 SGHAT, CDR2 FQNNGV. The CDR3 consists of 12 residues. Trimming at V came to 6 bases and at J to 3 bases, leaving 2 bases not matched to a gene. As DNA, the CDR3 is TGTGCCAGCAGAAGGACAGGCTACGAGCAGTACTTC. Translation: CASRRTGYEQYF.

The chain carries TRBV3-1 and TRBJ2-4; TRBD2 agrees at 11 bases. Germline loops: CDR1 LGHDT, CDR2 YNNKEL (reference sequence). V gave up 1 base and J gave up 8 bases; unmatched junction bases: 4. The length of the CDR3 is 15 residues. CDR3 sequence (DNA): TGTGCCAGCAGCCAAGCCACTAGCGGGAGTTACATTCAGTACTTC. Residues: CASSQATSGSYIQYF. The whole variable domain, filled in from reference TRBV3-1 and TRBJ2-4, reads DTAVSQTPKYLVTQMGNDKSIKCEQNLGHDTMYWYKQDSKKFLKIMFSYNNKELIINETVPNRFSPKSPDKAHLNLHINSLELGDSAVYFCASSQATSGSYIQYFGAGTRLSVL.

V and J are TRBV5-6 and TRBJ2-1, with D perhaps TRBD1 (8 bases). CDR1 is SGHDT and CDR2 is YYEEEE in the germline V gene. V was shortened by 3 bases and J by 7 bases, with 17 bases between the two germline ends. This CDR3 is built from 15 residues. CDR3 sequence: CASSWEGQVWNEQFF. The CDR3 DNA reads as TGTGCCAGCAGCTGGGAGGGACAGGTATGGAATGAGCAGTTCTTC.

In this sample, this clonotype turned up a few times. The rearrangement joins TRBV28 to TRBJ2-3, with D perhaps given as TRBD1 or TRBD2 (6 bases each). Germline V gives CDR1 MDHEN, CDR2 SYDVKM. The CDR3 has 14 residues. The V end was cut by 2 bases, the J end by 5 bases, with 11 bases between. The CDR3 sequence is CASSLGGPQDTQYF. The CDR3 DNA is TGTGCCAGCAGTTTAGGGGGGCCCCAAGATACGCAGTATTTT. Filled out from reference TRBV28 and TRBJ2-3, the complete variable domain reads DVKVTQSSRYLVKRTGEKVFLECVQDMDHENMFWYRQDPGLGLRLIYFSYDVKMKEKGDIPEGYSVSREKKERFSLILESASTNQTSMYLCASSLGGPQDTQYFGPGTRLTVL.

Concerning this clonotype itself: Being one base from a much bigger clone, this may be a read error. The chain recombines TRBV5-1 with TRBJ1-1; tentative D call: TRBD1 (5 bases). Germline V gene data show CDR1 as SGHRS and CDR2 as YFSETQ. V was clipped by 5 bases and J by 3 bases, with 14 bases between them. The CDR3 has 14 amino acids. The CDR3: CASRPQQDDTEAFF. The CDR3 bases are TGCGCCAGCAGACCTCAACAGGATGACACTGAAGCTTTCTTT.

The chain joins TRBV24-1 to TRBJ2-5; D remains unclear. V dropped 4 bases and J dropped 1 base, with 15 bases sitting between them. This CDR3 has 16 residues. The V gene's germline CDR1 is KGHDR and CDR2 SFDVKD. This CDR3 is CATSDPTLSGQETQYF. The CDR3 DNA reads TGTGCCACCAGTGACCCGACCCTATCGGGCCAAGAGACCCAGTACTTC.

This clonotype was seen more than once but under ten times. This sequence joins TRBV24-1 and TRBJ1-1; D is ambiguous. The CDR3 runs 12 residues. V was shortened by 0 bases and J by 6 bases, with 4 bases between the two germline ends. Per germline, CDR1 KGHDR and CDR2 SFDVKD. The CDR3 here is CATSDLRSEAFF. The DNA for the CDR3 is TGTGCCACCAGTGATTTGAGGTCTGAAGCTTTCTTT.

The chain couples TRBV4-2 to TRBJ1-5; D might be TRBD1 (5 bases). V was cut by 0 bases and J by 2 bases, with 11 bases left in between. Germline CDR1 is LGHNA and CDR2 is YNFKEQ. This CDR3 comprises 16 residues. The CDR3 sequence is CASSQEGGVGNQPQHF. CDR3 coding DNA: TGTGCCAGCAGCCAAGAGGGGGGGGTTGGCAATCAGCCCCAGCATTTT.

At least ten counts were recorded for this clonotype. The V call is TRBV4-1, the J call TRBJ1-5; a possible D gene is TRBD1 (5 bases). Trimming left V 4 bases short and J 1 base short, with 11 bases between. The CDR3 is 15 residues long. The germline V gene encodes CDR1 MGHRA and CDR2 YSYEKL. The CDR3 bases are TGCGCCAGCAGCCCGTCGGGGGGGAGCAATCAGCCCCAGCATTTT. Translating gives CASSPSGGSNQPQHF.